This T cell receptor (beta chain) was captured by sequencing in a study of control samples from healthy donors and cancer patients. TCRdb's copy holds only in-frame clones and misses some; the assay was immunoSEQ multiplex PCR. Of fewer than 500,000 clones listed, around 90% are singletons. CDR3 length: 14 residues. Trimming stripped 0 bases from V and 4 bases from J, with 8 bases between. Germline CDR1 is SGHKS and CDR2 is YYEKEE (reference sequence). This rearrangement joins TRBV5-5 to TRBJ1-3; D uncertain. The receptor was isolated from a man aged 40-49 years with head and neck cancer. Sequencing was performed on PBMCs. CDR3 sequence (DNA): TGTGCCAGCAGCTTGGGACCCTCAGGAAACACCATATATTTT. Its translation: CASSLGPSGNTIYF.